A selection of T cell receptor beta chains follows, all from one sample in a study of OX40 agonist ivuxolimab in advanced cancers. Produced via immunoSEQ multiplex PCR; TCRdb's table is partial and in-frame only. Here the sample spans some 43,000 clones, around 85% being singletons. Sequenced here: CD4+ or CD8+ T cells sorted from blood, sampled in a trial of the OX40 agonist ivuxolimab. The receptors were gathered from an adult with an advanced solid tumor such as melanoma, head and neck, liver or kidney cancer. CDR3s include the opening cysteine and the closing phenylalanine or tryptophan. A D gene is named only where the DNA matches it firmly. Only part of the rows carry a size: once, few, many, or a class if the clone is expanded.

d_gene	abundance	j_gene	v_gene	CDR3nt	CDR3aa
-	-	TRBJ1-4	TRBV14	TGTGCCAGCAGCCGAGGGGGGTTGTATGAAAAACTGTTTTTT	CASSRGGLYEKLFF
-	-	TRBJ2-5	TRBV5-1	TGCGCCAGCAACCGGTGGGGGGAAGAGACCCAGTACTTC	CASNRWGEETQYF
TRBD1	-	TRBJ1-3	TRBV4-3	TGCGCCAGCAGACCTGGGACAGGGGGAGACACCATATATTTT	CASRPGTGGDTIYF
-	-	TRBJ2-5	TRBV19	TGTGCCAGTAGTATGTTCATGGGGGGCCGGGAGACCCAGTACTTC	CASSMFMGGRETQYF
-	-	TRBJ2-7	TRBV5-6	TGTGCCAGCAGCCAATTATTTGACGAGCAGTACTTC	CASSQLFDEQYF
-	medium-sized	TRBJ1-2	TRBV7-2	TGTGCCAGCAGCTTACGAGAAGGCTACACCTTC	CASSLREGYTF
TRBD1	-	TRBJ2-1	TRBV6-4	TGTGCCAGCAGCTTATCAGGAGGGACAGGGGGCGATGAGCAGTTCTTC	CASSLSGGTGGDEQFF
-	-	TRBJ2-2	TRBV7-3	TGTGCCAGCAGCCCGTTCGGCGTCACCGGGGAGCTGTTTTTT	CASSPFGVTGELFF
-	-	TRBJ1-1	TRBV11-2	TGTGCCAGCAGCTTACAGGGGCGGAGCACTGAAGCTTTCTTT	CASSLQGRSTEAFF
-	-	TRBJ2-7	TRBV5-1	TGCGCCAGCAGCTTGGTCGCTAGTAGATCGGCCGAGCAGTACTTC	CASSLVASRSAEQYF
TRBD1	-	TRBJ2-7	TRBV11-3	TGTGCCAGCAGCCACCGGGACAGGAACTACGAGCAGTACTTC	CASSHRDRNYEQYF
-	-	TRBJ2-7	TRBV7-3	TGTGCCAGCAGCGATGGACTGCTCTACGAGCAGTACTTC	CASSDGLLYEQYF
-	few	TRBJ1-2	TRBV4-1	TGCGCCAGCAGCACCCCCTTCAACTATGGCTACACCTTC	CASSTPFNYGYTF
TRBD1	-	TRBJ1-2	TRBV10-3	TGTGCCATCGGCCCGGGACAGGGAGTCAGCTATGGCTACACCTTC	CAIGPGQGVSYGYTF
TRBD1	-	TRBJ1-6	TRBV9	TGTGCCAGCAGCGCACGGGACAGGGCGAATTCACCCCTCCACTTT	CASSARDRANSPLHF
-	-	TRBJ1-3	TRBV28	TGTGCCAGCAGCCCGAGCAGGAGAGGAAACACCATATATTTT	CASSPSRRGNTIYF
-	few	TRBJ2-7	TRBV14	TGTGCCAGCAGCCGGCAGGGCGGATTAACTTACGAGCAGTACTTC	CASSRQGGLTYEQYF
TRBD2	-	TRBJ2-5	TRBV7-6	TGTGCCAGCAGCACCAGCGGGAGCCAAGAGACCCAGTACTTC	CASSTSGSQETQYF
-	-	TRBJ1-5	TRBV28	TGTGCCAGCAGTTTGTCGGGTTCCAGCAATCAGCCCCAGCATTTT	CASSLSGSSNQPQHF
-	-	TRBJ1-1	TRBV11-2	TGTGCCAGCAGCTTAGTAAAGGGTCCGAGCAGGACTGAAGCTTTCTTT	CASSLVKGPSRTEAFF
-	-	TRBJ2-1	TRBV5-4	TGTGCCAGCGGGCGGGTAAGCAATGAGCAGTTCTTC	CASGRVSNEQFF
-	-	TRBJ1-2	TRBV18	TGTGCCAGCTCACCCGGGGGTGACTATGGCTACACCTTC	CASSPGGDYGYTF